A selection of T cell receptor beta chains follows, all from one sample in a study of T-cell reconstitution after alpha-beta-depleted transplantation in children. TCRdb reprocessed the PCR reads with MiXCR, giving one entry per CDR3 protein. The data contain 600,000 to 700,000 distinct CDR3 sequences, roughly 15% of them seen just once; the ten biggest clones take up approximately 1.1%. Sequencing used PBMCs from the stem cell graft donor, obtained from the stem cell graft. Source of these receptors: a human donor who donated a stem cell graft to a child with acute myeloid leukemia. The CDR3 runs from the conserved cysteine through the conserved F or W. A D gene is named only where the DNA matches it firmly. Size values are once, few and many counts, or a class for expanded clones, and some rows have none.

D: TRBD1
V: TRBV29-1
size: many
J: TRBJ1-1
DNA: TGCAGCGTTGTAGGGGGCTACACTGAAGCTTTCTTT
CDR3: CSVVGGYTEAFF

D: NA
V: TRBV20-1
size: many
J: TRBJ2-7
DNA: TGCAGTGCTGCGGACAGCCCAACCTACGAGCAGTACTTC
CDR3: CSAADSPTYEQYF

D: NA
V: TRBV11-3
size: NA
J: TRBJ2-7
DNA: TGTGCCAGCAGCCACAGAGACGAGCAGTACTTC
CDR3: CASSHRDEQYF

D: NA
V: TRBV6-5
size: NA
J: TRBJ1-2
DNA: TGTGCCAGCAGTACCCGACTGGCCTGGTGGAGCACCTTC
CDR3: CASSTRLAWWSTF

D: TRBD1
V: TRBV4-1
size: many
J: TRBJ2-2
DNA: TGCGCCAGCAGCCCGGGACAGGGCTCCTGGGAGCTGTTTTTT
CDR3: CASSPGQGSWELFF

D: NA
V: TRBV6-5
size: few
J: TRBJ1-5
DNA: TGTGCCAGCAGTTACTCGAGAGGGAACAATCAGCCCCAGCATTTT
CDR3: CASSYSRGNNQPQHF

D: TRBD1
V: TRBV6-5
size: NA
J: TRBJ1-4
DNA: TGTGCCAGCAGTTACCAGAGGACAGGGGATGAAAAACTGTTTTTT
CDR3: CASSYQRTGDEKLFF

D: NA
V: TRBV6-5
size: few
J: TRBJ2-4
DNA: TGTGCCAGCAGTTCCACTTGGACTAGGGGGGACAAAAACATTCAGTACTTC
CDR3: CASSSTWTRGDKNIQYF

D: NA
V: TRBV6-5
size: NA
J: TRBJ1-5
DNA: TGTGCCAGCAGTTACGGGGGGGTAGGCAATCAGCCCCAGCATTTT
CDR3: CASSYGGVGNQPQHF

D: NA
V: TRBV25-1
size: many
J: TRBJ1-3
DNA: TGTGCCAGCAGTGCCCTGGACGGACGACCTGGAAACACCATATATTTT
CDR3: CASSALDGRPGNTIYF

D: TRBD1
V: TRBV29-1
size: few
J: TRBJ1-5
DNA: TGCAGCGTTAGTGACAGGGATCAGCCCCAGCATTTT
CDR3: CSVSDRDQPQHF

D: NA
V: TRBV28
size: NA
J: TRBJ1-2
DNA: TGTGCCAGCAGTCCTCCAGGGGTCTATGGCTACACCTTC
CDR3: CASSPPGVYGYTF

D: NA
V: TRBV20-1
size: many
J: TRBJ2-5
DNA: TGCAGTGCTAGAGATTGGCAGGGGCGAGTGGAGACCCAGTACTTC
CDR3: CSARDWQGRVETQYF

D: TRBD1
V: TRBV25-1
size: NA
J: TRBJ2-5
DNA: TGTGCCAGCAGTGTCCCAGGGGGAAGGGAGACCCAGTACTTC
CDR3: CASSVPGGRETQYF

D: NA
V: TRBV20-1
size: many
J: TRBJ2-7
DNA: TGCAGTGCTAGAGAACCGGGGTTCGAGCAGTACTTC
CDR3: CSAREPGFEQYF

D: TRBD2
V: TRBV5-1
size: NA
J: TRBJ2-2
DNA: TGCGCCAGCAGCCCTAGCGGGGGAAGGGCCGGGGAGCTGTTTTTT
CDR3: CASSPSGGRAGELFF

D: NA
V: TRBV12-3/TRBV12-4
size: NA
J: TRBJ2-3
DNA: TGTGCCAGCAGCCAAAGCGGCTATACGCAGTATTTT
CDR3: CASSQSGYTQYF

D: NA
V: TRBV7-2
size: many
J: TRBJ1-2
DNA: TGTGCCAGCAGCTTGCTTAGACAGTCCTATGGCTACACCTTC
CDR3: CASSLLRQSYGYTF

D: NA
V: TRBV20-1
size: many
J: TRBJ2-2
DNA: TGCAGTGCTAGAGTGAGAAAGGATAGGATCGGGGAGCTGTTTTTT
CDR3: CSARVRKDRIGELFF

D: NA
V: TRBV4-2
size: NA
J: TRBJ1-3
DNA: TGTGCCAGCAGCCAAGATGGGAAGGGGTACGGGCCTGGAAACACCATATATTTT
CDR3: CASSQDGKGYGPGNTIYF

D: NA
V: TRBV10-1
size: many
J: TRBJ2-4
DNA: TGCGCCAGCAGTGACAACCGTCACATTCAGTACTTC
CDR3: CASSDNRHIQYF

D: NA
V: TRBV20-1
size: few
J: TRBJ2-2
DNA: TGCAGTGCTAGAGTGAGGCTAGCGAACACCGGGGAGCTGTTTTTT
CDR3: CSARVRLANTGELFF

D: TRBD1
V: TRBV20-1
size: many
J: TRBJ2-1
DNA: TGCAGTGCTAGAGATCGGGACAGCTACTTCTACAATGAGCAGTTCTTC
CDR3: CSARDRDSYFYNEQFF

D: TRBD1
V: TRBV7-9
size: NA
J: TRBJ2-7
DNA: TGTGCCAGCAGCTTTAGGGACAGGACGTCCTACGAGCAGTACTTC
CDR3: CASSFRDRTSYEQYF

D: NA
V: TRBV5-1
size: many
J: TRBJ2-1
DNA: TGCGCCAGCAGCTTGAGGCGAAACAATGAGCAGTTCTTC
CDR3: CASSLRRNNEQFF

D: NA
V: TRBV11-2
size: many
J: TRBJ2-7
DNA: TGTGCCAGCAGCTTAGACGGGAGTCGGACCCTATACTACGAGCAGTACTTC
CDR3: CASSLDGSRTLYYEQYF

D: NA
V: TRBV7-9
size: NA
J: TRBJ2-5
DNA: TGTGCCAGCAGCTTAGTTACCTCGGAGACCCAGTACTTC
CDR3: CASSLVTSETQYF

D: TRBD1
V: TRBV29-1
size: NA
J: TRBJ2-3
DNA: TGCAGCGTTGAAGGGGGACAGGGGAGGCCAGATACGCAGTATTTT
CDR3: CSVEGGQGRPDTQYF

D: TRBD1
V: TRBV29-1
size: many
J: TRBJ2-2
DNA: TGCAGCGTTGAAGATCCCTGGACAGGGAACACCGGGGAGCTGTTTTTT
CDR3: CSVEDPWTGNTGELFF

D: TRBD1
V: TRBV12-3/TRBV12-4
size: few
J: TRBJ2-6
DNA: TGTGCCAGCAGTCTGCGACAGGGGAGCTCTGGGGCCAACGTCCTGACTTTC
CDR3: CASSLRQGSSGANVLTF

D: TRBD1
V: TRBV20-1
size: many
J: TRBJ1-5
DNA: TGCAGTGCGCCCCAGGGGCAGGGGGGATGGCAGCCCCAGCATTTT
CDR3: CSAPQGQGGWQPQHF

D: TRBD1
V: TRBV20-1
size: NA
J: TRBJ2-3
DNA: TGCAGTGCGCCAATACCCACAGGGGGAGGTGGAGATACGCAGTATTTT
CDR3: CSAPIPTGGGGDTQYF

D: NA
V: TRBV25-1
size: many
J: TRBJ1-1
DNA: TGTGCCAGCAGTGAAGCATGGGACACTGAAGCTTTCTTT
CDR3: CASSEAWDTEAFF

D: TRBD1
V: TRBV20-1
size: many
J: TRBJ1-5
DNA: TGCAGTGCTGGCGGGACAGGGGCATATCAGCCCCAGCATTTT
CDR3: CSAGGTGAYQPQHF

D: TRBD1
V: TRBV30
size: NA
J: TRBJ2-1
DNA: TGTGCCTGGAGTGTGGGGACAGGGGATGAGCAGTTCTTC
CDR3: CAWSVGTGDEQFF

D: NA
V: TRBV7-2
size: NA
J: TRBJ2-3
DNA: TGTGCCAGCAGCTTAGGGCCGCGAGATACGCAGTATTTT
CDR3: CASSLGPRDTQYF

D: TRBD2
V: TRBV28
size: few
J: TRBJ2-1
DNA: TGTGCCAGTCTTGGACTAGCGGGGGCCGGGGCCTACAATGAGCAGTTCTTC
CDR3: CASLGLAGAGAYNEQFF

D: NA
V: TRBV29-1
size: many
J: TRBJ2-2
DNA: TGCAGCGTCCAGGGTTCGTACACCGGGGAGCTGTTTTTT
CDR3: CSVQGSYTGELFF

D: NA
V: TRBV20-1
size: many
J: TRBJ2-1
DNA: TGCAGTGCTAGAGATTTGGGGGGAACAGGGGTTACTAAATTCAATGAGCAGTTCTTC
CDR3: CSARDLGGTGVTKFNEQFF

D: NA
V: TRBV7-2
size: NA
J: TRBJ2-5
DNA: TGTGCCAGCAGCTTAGGGATAGGGTTTGGGCGAGAGACCCAGTACTTC
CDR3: CASSLGIGFGRETQYF

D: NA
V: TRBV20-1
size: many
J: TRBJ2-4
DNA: TGCAGTGCTGAGGAGCTGGGGCACAACCTAGCCAAAAACATTCAGTACTTC
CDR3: CSAEELGHNLAKNIQYF

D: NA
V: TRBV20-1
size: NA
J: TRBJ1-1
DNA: TGCAGTGCTAGAGACTGGTCCCCGTACGCTGAAGCTTTCTTT
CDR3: CSARDWSPYAEAFF

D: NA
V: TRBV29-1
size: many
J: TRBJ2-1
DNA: TGCAGCGCCGGGGGCAAATCTTCCTACAATGAGCAGTTCTTC
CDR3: CSAGGKSSYNEQFF